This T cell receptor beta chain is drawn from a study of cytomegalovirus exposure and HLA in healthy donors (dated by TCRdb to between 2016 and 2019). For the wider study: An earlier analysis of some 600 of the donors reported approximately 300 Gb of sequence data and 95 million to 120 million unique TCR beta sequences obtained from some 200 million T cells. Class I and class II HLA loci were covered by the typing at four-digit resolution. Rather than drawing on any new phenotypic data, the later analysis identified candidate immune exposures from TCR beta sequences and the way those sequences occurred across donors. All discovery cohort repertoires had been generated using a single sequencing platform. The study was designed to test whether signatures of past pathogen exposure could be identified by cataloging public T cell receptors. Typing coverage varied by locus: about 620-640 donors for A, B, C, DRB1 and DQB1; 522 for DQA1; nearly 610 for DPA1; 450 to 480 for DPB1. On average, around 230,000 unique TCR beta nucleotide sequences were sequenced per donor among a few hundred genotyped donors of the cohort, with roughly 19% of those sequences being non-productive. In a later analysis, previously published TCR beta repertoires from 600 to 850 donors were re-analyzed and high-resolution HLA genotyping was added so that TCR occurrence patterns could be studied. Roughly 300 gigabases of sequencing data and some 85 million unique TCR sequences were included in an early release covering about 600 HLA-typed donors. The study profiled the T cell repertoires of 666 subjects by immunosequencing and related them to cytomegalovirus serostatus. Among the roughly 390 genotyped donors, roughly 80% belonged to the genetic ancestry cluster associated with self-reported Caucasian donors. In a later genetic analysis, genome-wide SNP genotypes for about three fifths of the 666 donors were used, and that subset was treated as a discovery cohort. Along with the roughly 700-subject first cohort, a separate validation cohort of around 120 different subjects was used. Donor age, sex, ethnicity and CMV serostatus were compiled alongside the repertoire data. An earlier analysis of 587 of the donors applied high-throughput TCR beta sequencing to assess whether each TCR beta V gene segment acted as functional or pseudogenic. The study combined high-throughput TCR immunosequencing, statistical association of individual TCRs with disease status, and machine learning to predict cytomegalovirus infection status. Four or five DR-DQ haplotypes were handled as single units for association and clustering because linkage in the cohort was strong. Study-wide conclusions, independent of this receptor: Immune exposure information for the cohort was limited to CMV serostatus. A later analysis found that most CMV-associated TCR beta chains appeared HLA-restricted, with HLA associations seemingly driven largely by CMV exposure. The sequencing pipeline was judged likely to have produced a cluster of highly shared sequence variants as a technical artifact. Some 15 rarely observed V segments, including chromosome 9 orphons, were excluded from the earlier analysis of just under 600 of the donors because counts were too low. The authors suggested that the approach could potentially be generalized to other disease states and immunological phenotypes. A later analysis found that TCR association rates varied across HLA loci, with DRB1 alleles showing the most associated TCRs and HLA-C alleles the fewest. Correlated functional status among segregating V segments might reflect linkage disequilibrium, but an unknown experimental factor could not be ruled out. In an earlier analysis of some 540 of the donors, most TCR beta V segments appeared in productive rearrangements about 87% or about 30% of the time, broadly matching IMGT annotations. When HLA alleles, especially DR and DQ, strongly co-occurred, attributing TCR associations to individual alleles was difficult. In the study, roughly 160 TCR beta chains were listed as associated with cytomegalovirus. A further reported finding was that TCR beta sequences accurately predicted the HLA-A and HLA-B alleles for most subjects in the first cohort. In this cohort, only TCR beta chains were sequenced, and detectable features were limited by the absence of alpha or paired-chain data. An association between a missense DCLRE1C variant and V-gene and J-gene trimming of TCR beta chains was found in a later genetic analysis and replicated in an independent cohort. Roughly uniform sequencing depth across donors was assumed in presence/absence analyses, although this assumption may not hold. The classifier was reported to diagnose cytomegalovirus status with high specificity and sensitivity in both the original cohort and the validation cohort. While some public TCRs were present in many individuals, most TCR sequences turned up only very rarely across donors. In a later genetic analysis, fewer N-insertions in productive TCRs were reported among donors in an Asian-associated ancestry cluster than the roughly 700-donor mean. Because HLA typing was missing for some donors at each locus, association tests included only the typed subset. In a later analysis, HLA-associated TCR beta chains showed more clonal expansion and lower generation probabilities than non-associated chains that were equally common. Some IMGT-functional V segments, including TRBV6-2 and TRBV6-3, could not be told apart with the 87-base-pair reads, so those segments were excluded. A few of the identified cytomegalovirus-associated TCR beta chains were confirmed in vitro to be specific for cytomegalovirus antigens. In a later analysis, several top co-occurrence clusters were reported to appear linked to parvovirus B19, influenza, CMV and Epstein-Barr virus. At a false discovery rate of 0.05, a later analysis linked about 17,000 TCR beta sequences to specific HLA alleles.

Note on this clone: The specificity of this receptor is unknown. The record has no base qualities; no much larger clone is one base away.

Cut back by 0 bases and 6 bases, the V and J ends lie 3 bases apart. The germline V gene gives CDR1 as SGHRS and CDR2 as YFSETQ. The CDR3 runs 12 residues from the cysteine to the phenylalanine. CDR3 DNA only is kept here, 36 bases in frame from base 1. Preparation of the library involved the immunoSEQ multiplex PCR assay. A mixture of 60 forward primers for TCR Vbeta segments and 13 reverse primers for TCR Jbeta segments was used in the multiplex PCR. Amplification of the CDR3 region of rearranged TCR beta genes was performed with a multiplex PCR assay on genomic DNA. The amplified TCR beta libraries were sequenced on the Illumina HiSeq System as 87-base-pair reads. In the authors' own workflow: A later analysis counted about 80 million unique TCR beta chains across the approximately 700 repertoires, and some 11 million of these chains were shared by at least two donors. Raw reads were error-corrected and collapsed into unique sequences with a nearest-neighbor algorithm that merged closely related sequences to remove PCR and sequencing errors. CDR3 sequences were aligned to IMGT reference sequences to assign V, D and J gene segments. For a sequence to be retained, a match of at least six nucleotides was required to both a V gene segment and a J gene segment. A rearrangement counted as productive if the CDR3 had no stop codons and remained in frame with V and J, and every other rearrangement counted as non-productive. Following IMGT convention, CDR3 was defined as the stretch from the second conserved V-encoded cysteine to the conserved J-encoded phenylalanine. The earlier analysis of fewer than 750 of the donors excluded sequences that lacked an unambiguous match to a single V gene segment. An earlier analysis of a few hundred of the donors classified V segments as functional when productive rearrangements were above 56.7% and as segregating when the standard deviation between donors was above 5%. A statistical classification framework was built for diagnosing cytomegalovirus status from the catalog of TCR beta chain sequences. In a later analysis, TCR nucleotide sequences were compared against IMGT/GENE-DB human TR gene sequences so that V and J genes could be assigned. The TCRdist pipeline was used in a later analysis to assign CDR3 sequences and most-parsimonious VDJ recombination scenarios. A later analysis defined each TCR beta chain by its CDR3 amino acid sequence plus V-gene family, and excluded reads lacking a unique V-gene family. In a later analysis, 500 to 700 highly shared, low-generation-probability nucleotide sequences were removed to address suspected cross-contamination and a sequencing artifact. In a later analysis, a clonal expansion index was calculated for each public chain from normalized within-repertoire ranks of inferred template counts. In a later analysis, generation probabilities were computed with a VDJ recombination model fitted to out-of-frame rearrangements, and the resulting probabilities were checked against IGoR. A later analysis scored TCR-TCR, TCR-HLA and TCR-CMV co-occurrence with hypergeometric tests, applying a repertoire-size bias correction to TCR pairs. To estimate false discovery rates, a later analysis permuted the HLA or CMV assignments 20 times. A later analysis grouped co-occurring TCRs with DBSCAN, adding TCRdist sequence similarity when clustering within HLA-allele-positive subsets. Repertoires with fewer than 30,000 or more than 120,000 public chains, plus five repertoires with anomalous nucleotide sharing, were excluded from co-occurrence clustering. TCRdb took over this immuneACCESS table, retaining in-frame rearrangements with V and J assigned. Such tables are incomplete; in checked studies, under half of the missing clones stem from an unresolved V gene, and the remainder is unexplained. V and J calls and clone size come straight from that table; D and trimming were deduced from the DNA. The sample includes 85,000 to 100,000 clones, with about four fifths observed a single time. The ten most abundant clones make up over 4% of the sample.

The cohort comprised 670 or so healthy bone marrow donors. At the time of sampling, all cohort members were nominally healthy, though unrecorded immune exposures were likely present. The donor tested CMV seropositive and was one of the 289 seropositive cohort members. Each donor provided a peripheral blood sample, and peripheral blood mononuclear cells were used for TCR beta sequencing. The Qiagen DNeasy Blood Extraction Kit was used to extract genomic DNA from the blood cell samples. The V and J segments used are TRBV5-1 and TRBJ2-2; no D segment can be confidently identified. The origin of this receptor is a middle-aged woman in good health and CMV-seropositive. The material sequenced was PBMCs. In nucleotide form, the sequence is TGCGCCAGCAGCTTGGACTCCGGGGAGCTGTTTTTT. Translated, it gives CASSLDSGELFF.